This T cell receptor (beta chain) originates from a study of blood T cell repertoires in COVID-19. This CDR3 has 13 amino acids. V was pared by 6 bases and J by 9 bases, with 7 bases of the junction left unmatched. Germline lookup yields CDR1 WSHSY and CDR2 SAAADI. Original analysis: Estimation of nucleated cell counts was performed using reference gene primer amplification. Libraries were prepared by immunoSEQ multiplex PCR; TCRdb keeps only in-frame clonotypes and omits some of them. V, J and clone size derive from that table, while D and trimming were established from the DNA sequence. The sample shows about 200,000 clones, 70% to 90% of them seen only once. This clone was observed a few times. The cohort comprised adults aged roughly 18 to 95 years residing in some 24 US areas.

Sequenced input: PBMCs or T cells enriched from blood (not recorded which). This TCR came from a woman aged 40 to 50 with acute COVID-19. The V call is TRBV10-2, the J call TRBJ2-4; 8 nucleotides align to TRBD1. The CDR3 coding sequence is TGCGCCAGCAGCAATGCACAGGGGGTCATTCAGTACTTC. Protein product: CASSNAQGVIQYF.